Listed below are T cell receptor beta chains from one sample, sequenced in a study of lymphopenia after photon versus proton radiotherapy. The table came from immunoSEQ multiplex PCR; TCRdb's copy has only in-frame clones and leaves some out. The sample includes more than 45,000 clones, about 88% of them seen just once. This material consisted of peripheral blood, taken from a patient treated with proton-based radiotherapy. The receptors here all came from a man in his 60s with pancreatic cancer. The CDR3 runs from the conserved cysteine through the conserved F or W. The order of the fields is CDR3 protein, V gene, J gene.

CASNRDRVSDTQYF	TRBV2	TRBJ2-3
CASQQGRDASYEQYF	TRBV19	TRBJ2-7
CASSVGLAGDVLNEQFF	TRBV9	TRBJ2-1
CASSLLTGGGEQFF	TRBV7-2	TRBJ2-1
CASSLAILDGADTQYF	TRBV5-1	TRBJ2-3
CASSLEPSGRASDEQFF	TRBV5-1	TRBJ2-1
CASNIQGYVNEQFF	TRBV6-1	TRBJ2-1
CASSPGQGSYEQYF	TRBV10-2	TRBJ2-7
CASSHLGHPTSVGKNIQYF	TRBV4-1	TRBJ2-4
CASKPNPPAYGYTF	TRBV19	TRBJ1-2
CASSAHLGYNEQFF	TRBV9	TRBJ2-1
CASSLIEAGHAEAFF	TRBV7-8	TRBJ1-1
CASSFWEGEKLFF	TRBV7-9	TRBJ1-4
CASSVTSGNSYNEQFF	TRBV5-1	TRBJ2-1
CASRLAGSSYEQYF	TRBV6-5	TRBJ2-7
CASSVTGGKLNNEQFF	TRBV6-6	TRBJ2-1
CASSLNPKGEQFF	TRBV7-8	TRBJ2-1
CSALTGNTIYF	TRBV29-1	TRBJ1-3
CASSVSTPRDYLWDEQFF	TRBV9	TRBJ2-1
CSVGDEQYF	TRBV20-1	TRBJ2-7
CAWSVSGSLPEQYF	TRBV30	TRBJ2-7
CASSEGLAGGQETQYF	TRBV10-2	TRBJ2-5
CAWRPRGRNYYGYTF	TRBV30	TRBJ1-2
CASSQTPGLAGVETQYF	TRBV27	TRBJ2-5
CSVVFDRLRPEAFF	TRBV29-1	TRBJ1-1
CASSPGGFIVSGYTF	TRBV19	TRBJ1-2
CASSLEVSTDTQYF	TRBV5-1	TRBJ2-3
CASSLQGGGEKLFF	TRBV13	TRBJ1-4
CASSGRRQPFAIYF	TRBV28	TRBJ1-3
CASSPPGLAGISEQYF	TRBV7-3	TRBJ2-7
CASNPSLAQETQYF	TRBV2	TRBJ2-5
CASSPQPAGANVLTF	TRBV18	TRBJ2-6
CACAPGLGFGPSSGNTIYF	TRBV30	TRBJ1-3
CASTQGGADYEQYF	TRBV7-8	TRBJ2-7
CASSYPDLYEQYF	TRBV6-6	TRBJ2-7
CASSRSGQRSYEQYF	TRBV18	TRBJ2-7
CSVEDGLGNIQYF	TRBV29-1	TRBJ2-4
CASSTLESDINEQFF	TRBV11-1	TRBJ2-1
CASSQNRGQETQYF	TRBV2	TRBJ2-5
CASSRDREGSPLHF	TRBV18	TRBJ1-6
CASSKGRGVGRGAKNIQYF	TRBV21-1	TRBJ2-4
CASSQAGAWETQYF	TRBV4-1	TRBJ2-5
CASSPSMMDNEKLFF	TRBV18	TRBJ1-4
CASSQDRSTERNTGELFF	TRBV4-3	TRBJ2-2
CASRRAGQGGHEQYF	TRBV28	TRBJ2-7
CASSPERELGGYTF	TRBV18	TRBJ1-2
CASSKGVGGYTF	TRBV6-5	TRBJ1-2
CASSLYRGDYNEQFF	TRBV28	TRBJ2-1
CASSLSYEQYF	TRBV7-2	TRBJ2-7